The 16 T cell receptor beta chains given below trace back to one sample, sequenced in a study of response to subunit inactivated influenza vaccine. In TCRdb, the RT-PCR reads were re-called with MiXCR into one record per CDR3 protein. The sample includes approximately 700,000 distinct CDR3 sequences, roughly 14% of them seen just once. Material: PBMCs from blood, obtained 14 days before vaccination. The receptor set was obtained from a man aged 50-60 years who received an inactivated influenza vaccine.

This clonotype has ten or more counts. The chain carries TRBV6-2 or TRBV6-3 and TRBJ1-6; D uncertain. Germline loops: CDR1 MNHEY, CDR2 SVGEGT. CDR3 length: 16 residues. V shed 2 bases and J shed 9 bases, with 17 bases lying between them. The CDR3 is CASSYPTTHLGSPLHF. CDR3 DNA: TGTGCCAGCAGTTACCCAACGACCCATTTGGGTTCACCCCTCCACTTT.

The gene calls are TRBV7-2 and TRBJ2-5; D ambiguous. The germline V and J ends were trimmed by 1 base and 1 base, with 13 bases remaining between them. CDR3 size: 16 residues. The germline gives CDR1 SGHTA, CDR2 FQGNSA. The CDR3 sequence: CASSLGFSRFQETQYF. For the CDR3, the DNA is TGTGCCAGCAGCTTAGGATTCTCTAGATTCCAAGAGACCCAGTACTTC.

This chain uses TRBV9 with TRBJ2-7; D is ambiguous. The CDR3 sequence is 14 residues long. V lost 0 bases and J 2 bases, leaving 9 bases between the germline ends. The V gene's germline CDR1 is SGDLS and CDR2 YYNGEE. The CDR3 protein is CASSVGSSAYEQYF. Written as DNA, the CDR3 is TGTGCCAGCAGCGTAGGTAGCTCCGCCTACGAGCAGTACTTC.

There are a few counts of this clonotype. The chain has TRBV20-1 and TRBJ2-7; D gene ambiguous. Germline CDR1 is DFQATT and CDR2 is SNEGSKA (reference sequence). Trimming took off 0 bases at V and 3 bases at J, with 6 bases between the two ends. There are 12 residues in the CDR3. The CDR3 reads CSARDNLYEQYF. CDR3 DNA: TGCAGTGCTAGAGACAACCTCTACGAGCAGTACTTC.

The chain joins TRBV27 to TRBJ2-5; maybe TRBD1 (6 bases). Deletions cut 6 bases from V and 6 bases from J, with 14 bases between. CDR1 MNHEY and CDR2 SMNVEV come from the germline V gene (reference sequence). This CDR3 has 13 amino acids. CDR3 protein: CASSPAGEKTQYF. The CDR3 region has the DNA TGTGCCAGCAGCCCGGCAGGGGAGAAGACCCAGTACTTC.

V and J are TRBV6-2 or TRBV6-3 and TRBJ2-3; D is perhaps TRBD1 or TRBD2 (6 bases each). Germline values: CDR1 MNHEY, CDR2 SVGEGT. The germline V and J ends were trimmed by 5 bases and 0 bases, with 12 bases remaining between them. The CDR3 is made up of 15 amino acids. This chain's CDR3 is CASSRDGGSTDTQYF. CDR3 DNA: TGTGCCAGCAGTCGAGACGGGGGCAGCACAGATACGCAGTATTTT.

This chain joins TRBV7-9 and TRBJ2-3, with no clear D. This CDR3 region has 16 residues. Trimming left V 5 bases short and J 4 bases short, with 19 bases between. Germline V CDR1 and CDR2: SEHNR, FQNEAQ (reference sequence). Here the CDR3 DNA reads TGTGCCAGCAGCCCTATGGGGTTGGCGTCCGCAGATACGCAGTATTTT. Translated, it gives CASSPMGLASADTQYF.

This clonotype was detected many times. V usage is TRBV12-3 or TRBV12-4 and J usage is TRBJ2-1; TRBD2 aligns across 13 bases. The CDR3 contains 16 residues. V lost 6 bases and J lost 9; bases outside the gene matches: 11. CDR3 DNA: TGTGCCAGCAGGCGCCGGACTAGCGGGAGTCTGGGTGAGCAGTTCTTC. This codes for CASRRRTSGSLGEQFF.

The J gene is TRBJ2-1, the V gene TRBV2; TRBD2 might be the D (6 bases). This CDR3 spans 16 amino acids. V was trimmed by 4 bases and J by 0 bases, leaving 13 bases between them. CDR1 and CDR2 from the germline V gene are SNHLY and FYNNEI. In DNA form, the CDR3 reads TGTGCCAGCAGTGTCTTGGAGGGAGTCTCCTACAATGAGCAGTTCTTC. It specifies CASSVLEGVSYNEQFF.

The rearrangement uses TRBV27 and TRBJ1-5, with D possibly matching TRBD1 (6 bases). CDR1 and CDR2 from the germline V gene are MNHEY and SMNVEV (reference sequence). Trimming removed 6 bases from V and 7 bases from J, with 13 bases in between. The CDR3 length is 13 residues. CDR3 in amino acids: CASSANREQPQHF. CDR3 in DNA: TGTGCCAGCAGCGCAAACAGGGAACAGCCCCAGCATTTT.

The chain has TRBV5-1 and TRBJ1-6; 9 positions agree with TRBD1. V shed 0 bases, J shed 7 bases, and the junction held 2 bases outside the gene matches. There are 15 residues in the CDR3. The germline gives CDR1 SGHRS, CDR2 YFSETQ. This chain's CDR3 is CASSLEGTGNSPLHF. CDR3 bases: TGCGCCAGCAGCTTGGAAGGGACAGGGAATTCACCCCTCCACTTT.

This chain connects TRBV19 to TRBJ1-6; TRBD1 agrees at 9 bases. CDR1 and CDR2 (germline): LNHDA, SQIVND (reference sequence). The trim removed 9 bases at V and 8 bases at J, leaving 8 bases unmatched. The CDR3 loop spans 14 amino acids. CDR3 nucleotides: TGTGCCAGCAGAACCGGGACAGGGCATTCACCCCTCCACTTT. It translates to CASRTGTGHSPLHF.

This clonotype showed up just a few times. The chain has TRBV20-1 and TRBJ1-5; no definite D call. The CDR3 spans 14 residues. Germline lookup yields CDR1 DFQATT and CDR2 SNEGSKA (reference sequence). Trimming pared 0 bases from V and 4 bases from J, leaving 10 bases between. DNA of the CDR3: TGCAGTGCTAGAGATAGGGCCGTAAATCAGCCCCAGCATTTT. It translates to CSARDRAVNQPQHF.

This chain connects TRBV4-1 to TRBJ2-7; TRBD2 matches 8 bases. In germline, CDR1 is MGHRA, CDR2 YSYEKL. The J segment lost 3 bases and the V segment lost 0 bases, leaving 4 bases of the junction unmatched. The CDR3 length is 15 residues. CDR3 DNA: TGCGCCAGCAGCCAAGAGCGGGAGGTATACTACGAGCAGTACTTC. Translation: CASSQEREVYYEQYF.

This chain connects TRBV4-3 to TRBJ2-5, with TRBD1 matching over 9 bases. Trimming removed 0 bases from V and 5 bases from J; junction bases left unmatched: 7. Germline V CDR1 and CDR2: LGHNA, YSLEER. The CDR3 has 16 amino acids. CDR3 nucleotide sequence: TGCGCCAGCAGCCAAGAGCGGGACAGGGCTTGGGAGACCCAGTACTTC. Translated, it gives CASSQERDRAWETQYF.

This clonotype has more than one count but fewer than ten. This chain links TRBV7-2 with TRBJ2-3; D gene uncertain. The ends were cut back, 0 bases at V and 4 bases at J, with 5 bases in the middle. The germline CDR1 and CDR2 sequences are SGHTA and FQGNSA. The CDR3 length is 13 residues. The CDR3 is CASSLADSDTQYF. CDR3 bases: TGTGCCAGCAGCTTAGCTGATTCAGATACGCAGTATTTT.